The TCR beta chain under discussion was sequenced for a study of blood T cell repertoires in COVID-19. Study as a whole: Donors in the United States, Italy and Spain gave samples during acute or convalescent COVID-19. The cDNA or gDNA used as material had been derived from T cells, B-cell-depleted T cells, or PBMCs.

Original processing methods: Estimates of nucleated cell counts were drawn from the amplification of reference gene primers. Sequenced by immunoSEQ multiplex PCR; TCRdb stores in-frame clones only, minus some. The V and J calls and clone size were taken over from that table, and D and trimming were inferred from the DNA. The sample includes about half a million clones, approximately 85% of them seen just once. Germline CDR1 reads SGDLS; CDR2 reads YYNGEE. Trimming removed 3 bases from V and 1 base from J; junction bases left unmatched: 10. This CDR3 comprises 17 residues. This clonotype originated in a human donor in a cohort sampled during active COVID-19. The sequencing sample was made of peripheral blood. The rearrangement joins TRBV9 to TRBJ2-1; 7 bases agree with TRBD2. CDR3 protein: CASSAPVRGGSYNEQFF. CDR3 sequence (DNA): TGTGCCAGCAGCGCCCCCGTTAGGGGAGGGTCCTACAATGAGCAGTTCTTC.